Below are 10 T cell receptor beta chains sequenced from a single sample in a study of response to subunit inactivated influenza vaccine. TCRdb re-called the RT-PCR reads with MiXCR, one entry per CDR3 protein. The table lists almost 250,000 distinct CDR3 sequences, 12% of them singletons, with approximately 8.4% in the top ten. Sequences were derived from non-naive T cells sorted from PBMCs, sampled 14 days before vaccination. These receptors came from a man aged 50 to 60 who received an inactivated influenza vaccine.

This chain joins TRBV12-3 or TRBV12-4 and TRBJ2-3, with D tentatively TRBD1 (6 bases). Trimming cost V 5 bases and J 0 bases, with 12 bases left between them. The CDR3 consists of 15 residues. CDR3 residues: CASSDRITSTDTQYF. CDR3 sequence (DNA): TGTGCCAGCAGTGACAGGATCACTAGCACAGATACGCAGTATTTT.

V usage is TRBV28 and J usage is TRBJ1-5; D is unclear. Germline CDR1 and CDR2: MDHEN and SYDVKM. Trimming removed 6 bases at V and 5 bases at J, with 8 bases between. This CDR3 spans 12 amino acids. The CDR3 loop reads CASRGTDQPQHF. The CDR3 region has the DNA TGTGCCAGCAGGGGCACGGATCAGCCCCAGCATTTT.

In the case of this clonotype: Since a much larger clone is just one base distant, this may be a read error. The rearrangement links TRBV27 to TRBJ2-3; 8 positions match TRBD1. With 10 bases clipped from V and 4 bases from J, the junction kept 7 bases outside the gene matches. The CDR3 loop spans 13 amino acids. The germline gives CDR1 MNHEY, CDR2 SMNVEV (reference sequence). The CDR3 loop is CAIADRGPDTQYF. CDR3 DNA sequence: TGTGCCATCGCTGACAGGGGTCCAGATACGCAGTATTTT.

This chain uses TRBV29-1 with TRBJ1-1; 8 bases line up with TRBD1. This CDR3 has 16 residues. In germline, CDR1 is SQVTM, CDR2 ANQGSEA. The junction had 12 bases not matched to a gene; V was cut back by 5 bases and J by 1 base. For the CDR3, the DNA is TGCAGCGTTTTTGACAGGGGCATACGAAGGAACACTGAAGCTTTCTTT. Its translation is CSVFDRGIRRNTEAFF. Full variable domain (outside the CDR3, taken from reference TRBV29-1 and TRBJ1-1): SAVISQKPSRDICQRGTSLTIQCQVDSQVTMMFWYRQQPGQSLTLIATANQGSEATYESGFVIDKFPISRPNLTFSTLTVSNMSPEDSSIYLCSVFDRGIRRNTEAFFGQGTRLTVV.

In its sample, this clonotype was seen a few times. The CDR3 DNA sequence: TGTGCCAGCAGTCGTCAACCCATACAATCTGGGGCCAACGTCCTGACTTTC. This gives the protein CASSRQPIQSGANVLTF. The rearrangement uses TRBV2 and TRBJ2-6; D not certain. CDR1 and CDR2 from the germline V gene are SNHLY and FYNNEI. This CDR3 is built from 17 residues. Trimming pared 5 bases from V and 1 base from J, leaving 15 bases between.

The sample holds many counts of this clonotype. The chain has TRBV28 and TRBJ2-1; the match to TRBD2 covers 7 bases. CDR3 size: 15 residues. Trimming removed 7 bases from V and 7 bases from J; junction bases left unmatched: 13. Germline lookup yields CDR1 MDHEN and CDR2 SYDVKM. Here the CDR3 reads CASTSWAGAENEQFF. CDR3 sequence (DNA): TGTGCCAGCACCTCATGGGCGGGAGCAGAGAATGAGCAGTTCTTC.

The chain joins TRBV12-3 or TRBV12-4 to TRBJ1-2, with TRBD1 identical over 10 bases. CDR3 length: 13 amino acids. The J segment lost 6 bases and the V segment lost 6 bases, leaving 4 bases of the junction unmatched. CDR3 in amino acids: CASRKGTGDGYTF. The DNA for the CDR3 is TGTGCCAGCAGAAAAGGGACAGGGGATGGCTACACCTTC.

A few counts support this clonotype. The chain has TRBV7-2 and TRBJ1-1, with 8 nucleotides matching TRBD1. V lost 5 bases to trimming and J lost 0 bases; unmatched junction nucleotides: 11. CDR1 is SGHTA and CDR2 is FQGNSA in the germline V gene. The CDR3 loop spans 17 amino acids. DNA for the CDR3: TGTGCCAGCAGCCTCGAGGTGGACAGGGAGATGAACACTGAAGCTTTCTTT. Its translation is CASSLEVDREMNTEAFF.

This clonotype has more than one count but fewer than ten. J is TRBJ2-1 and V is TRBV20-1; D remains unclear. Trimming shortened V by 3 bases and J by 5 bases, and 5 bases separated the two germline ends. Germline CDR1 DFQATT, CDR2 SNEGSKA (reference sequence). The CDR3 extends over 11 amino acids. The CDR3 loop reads CSASRHNEQFF. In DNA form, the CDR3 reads TGCAGTGCTAGCCGACACAATGAGCAGTTCTTC.

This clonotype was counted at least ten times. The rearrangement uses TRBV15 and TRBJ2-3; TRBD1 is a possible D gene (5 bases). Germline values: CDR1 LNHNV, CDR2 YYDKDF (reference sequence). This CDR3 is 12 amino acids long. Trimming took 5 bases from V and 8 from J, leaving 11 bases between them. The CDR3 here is CATSGHLPTQYF. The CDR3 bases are TGTGCCACCAGCGGACATCTCCCTACGCAGTATTTT.